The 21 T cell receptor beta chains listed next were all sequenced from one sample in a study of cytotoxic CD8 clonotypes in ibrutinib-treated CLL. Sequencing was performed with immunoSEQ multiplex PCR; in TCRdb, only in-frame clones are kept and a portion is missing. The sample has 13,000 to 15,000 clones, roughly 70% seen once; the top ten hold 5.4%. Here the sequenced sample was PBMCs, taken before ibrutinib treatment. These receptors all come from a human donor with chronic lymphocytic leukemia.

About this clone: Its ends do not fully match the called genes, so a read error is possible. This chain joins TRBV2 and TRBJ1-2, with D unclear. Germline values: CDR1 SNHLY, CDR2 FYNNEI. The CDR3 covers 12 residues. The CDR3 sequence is CASSEELQISRF. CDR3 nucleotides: TGTGCCAGCAGTGAGGAGTTGCAAATCTCCCGCTTC.

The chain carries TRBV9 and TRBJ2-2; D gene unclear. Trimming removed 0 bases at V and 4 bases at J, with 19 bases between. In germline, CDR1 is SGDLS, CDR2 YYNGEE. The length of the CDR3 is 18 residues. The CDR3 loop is CASSVAGRWGASTGELFF. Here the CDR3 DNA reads TGTGCCAGCAGCGTAGCTGGAAGGTGGGGTGCGAGCACCGGGGAGCTGTTTTTT.

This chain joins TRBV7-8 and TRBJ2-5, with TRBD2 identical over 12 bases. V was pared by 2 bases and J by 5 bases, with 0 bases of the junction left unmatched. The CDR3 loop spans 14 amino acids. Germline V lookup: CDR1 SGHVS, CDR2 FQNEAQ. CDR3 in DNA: TGTGCCAGCAGCTTACTAGCGGGAGGGGAGACCCAGTACTTC. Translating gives CASSLLAGGETQYF.

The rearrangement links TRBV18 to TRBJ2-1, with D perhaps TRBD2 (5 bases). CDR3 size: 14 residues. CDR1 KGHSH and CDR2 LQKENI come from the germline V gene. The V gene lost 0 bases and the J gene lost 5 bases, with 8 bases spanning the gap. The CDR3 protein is CASSPPSSHNEQFF. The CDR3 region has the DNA TGTGCCAGCTCACCACCGTCTAGCCACAATGAGCAGTTCTTC.

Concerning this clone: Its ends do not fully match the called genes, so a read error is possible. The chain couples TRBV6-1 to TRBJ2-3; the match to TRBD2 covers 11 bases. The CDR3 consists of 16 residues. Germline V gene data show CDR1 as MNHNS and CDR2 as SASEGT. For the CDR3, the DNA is TGTGCCAGCAGCGAAGGACTAGCGGGCGGCACAGATACGCAGTATTTT. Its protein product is CASSEGLAGGTDTQYF.

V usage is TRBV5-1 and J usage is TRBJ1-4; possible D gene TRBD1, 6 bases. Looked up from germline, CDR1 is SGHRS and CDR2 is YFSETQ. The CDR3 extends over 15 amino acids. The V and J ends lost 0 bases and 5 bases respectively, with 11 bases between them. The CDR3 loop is CASSLVGAPNEKLFF. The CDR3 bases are TGCGCCAGCAGCTTGGTGGGGGCCCCCAATGAAAAACTGTTTTTT.

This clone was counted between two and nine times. CDR3 DNA sequence: TGCGCCAGCAGCTTGGTTCTCACAGATACGCAGTATTTT. It specifies CASSLVLTDTQYF. This rearrangement joins TRBV5-1 to TRBJ2-3; unclear D gene. V was cut by 0 bases and J by 2 bases, with 4 bases left in between. Germline V lookup: CDR1 SGHRS, CDR2 YFSETQ. This CDR3 is built from 13 residues.

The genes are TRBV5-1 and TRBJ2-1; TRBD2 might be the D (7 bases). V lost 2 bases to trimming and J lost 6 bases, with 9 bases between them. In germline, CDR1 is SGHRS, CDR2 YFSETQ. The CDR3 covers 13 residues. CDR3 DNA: TGCGCCAGCAGCTTTGCGGGGGCCAATGAGCAGTTCTTC. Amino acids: CASSFAGANEQFF.

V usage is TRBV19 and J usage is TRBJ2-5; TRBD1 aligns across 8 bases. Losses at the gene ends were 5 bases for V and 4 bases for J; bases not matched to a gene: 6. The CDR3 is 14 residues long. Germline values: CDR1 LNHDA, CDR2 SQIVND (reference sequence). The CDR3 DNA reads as TGTGCCAGTAGTCCCCGACAGGGGAGAGAGACCCAGTACTTC. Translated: CASSPRQGRETQYF.

CDR3 DNA sequence: TGTGCCTCCCGGTGGGGACAGGGGGATCGCGAGCAGTACTTC. Protein sequence: CASRWGQGDREQYF. V gene TRBV10-3 combines with J gene TRBJ2-7, with 11 bases aligning to TRBD1. The trim removed 11 bases at V and 6 bases at J, leaving 12 bases unmatched. Germline V gene lookup returns CDR1 ENHRY and CDR2 SYGVKD. The CDR3 is 14 residues long.

For the CDR3, the DNA is TGTGCCAGCTCACCCCGGACTAGCGGAAACACCGGGGAGCTGTTTTTT. As protein: CASSPRTSGNTGELFF. The gene calls are TRBV18 and TRBJ2-2, with 10 bases lining up with TRBD2. Germline V gene sequence: CDR1 KGHSH, CDR2 LQKENI. The V and J ends lost 3 bases and 2 bases, in that order; junction bases with no gene match: 3. CDR3 length: 16 amino acids.

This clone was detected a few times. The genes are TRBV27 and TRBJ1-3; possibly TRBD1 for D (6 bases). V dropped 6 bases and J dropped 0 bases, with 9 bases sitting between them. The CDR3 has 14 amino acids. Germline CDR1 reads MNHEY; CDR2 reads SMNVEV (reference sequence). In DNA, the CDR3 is TGTGCCAGCAGGGGGGCCCTCTCTGGAAACACCATATATTTT. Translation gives CASRGALSGNTIYF.

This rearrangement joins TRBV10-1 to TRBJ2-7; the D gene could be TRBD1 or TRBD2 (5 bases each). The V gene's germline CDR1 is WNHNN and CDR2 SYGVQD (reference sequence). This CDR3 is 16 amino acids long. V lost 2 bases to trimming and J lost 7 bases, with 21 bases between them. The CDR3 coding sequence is TGCGCCAGCAGTGAGACCGGGACGGTGGCGTCCACGGAGCAGTACTTC. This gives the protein CASSETGTVASTEQYF.

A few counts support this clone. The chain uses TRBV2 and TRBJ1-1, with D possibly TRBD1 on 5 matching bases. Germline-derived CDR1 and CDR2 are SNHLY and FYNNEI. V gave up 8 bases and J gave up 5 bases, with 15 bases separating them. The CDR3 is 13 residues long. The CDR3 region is CASPTLGGTEAFF. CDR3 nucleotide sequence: TGTGCCAGCCCTACCTTGGGGGGGACTGAAGCTTTCTTT.

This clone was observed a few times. The CDR3 region is CASSERGRGTGELFF. CDR3 bases: TGTGCCAGCAGCGAAAGGGGGCGTGGCACCGGGGAGCTGTTTTTT. The rearrangement joins TRBV5-6 to TRBJ2-2, with 7 bases identical to TRBD1. The CDR3 loop spans 15 amino acids. The germline CDR1 and CDR2 sequences are SGHDT and YYEEEE. Trimming cost V 4 bases and J 4 bases; bases outside gene matches: 7. Complete variable domain (other parts from reference TRBV5-6 and TRBJ2-2): DAGVTQSPTHLIKTRGQQVTLRCSPKSGHDTVSWYQQALGQGPQFIFQYYEEEERQRGNFPDRFSGHQFPNYSSELNVNALLLGDSALYLCASSERGRGTGELFFGEGSRLTVL.

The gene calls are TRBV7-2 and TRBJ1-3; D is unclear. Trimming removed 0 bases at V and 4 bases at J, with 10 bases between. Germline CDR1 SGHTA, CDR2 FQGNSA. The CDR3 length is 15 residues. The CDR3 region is CASSLAPREGNTIYF. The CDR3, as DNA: TGTGCCAGCAGCTTAGCCCCCCGGGAGGGAAACACCATATATTTT.

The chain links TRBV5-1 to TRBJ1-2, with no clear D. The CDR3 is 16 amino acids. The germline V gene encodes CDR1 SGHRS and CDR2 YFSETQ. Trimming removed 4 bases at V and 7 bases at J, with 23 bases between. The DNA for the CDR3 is TGCGCCAGCAGCGGTACCCGAGGGAGGTTTAGGAGTGGCTACACCTTC. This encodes CASSGTRGRFRSGYTF.

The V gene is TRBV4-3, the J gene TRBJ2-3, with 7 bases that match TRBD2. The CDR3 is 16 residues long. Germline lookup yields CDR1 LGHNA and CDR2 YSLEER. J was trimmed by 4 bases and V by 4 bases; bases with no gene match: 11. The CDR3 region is CASSRGGGRRADTQYF. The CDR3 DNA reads TGCGCCAGCAGCCGGGGGGGAGGGAGGCGCGCAGATACGCAGTATTTT.

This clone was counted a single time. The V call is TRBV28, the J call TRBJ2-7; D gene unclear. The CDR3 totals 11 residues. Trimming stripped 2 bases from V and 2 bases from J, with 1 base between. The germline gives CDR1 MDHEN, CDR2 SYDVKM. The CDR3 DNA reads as TGTGCCAGCAGTTTAACCTACGAGCAGTACTTC. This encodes CASSLTYEQYF.

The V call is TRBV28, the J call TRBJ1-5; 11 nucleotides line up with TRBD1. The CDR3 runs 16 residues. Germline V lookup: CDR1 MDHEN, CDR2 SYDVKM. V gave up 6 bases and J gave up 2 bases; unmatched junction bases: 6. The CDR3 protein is CASRPDRGLRNQPQHF. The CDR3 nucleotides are TGTGCCAGCAGGCCGGACAGGGGGCTTCGCAATCAGCCCCAGCATTTT. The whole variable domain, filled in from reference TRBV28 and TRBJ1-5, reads DVKVTQSSRYLVKRTGEKVFLECVQDMDHENMFWYRQDPGLGLRLIYFSYDVKMKEKGDIPEGYSVSREKKERFSLILESASTNQTSMYLCASRPDRGLRNQPQHFGDGTRLSIL.

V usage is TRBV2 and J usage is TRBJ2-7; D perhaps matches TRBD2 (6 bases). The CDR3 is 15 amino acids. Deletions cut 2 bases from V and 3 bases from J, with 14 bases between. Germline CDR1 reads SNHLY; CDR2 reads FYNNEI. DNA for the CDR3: TGTGCCAGCAGTGAAAGGGTAGCGGCCCTCTACGAGCAGTACTTC. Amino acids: CASSERVAALYEQYF.